This TCR beta chain was found in a study of identical twins. Study observations and caveats: In zero-insertion analyses, partial confounding could arise from invariant MAIT and iNKT cells.

TCRdb re-derived calls from the 5' RACE reads in MiXCR, one entry per CDR3 protein. The sample lists about 790,000 distinct CDR3 sequences; 15% to 20% were seen once. The sample holds a few counts of this clonotype. The antigen remains unidentified. Germline V gene lookup returns CDR1 MNHEY and CDR2 SVGAGI. The ends were cut back, 3 bases at V and 1 base at J, with 12 bases in the middle. The CDR3 totals 16 residues. The data also belong to a second study, concerning T cells expressing NK-cell markers.

Sequenced input: PBMCs. The chain recombines TRBV6-5 with TRBJ2-2; no definite D call. This TCR came from a woman younger than 35 in good health. In DNA, the CDR3 is TGTGCCAGCAGTTATATCTGGACCGGGAACACCGGGGAGCTGTTTTTT. It yields the protein CASSYIWTGNTGELFF.